This T cell receptor (beta chain) was sequenced for a study of blood T cells in healthy people across ages. Turning to the study itself: Per two T cells, template switching captured roughly one barcoded beta molecule.

V was cut by 0 bases and J by 3 bases, with 9 bases left in between. In germline, CDR1 is LGHNA, CDR2 YSLEER. The CDR3 length is 14 residues. Study outcomes and limitations: A roughly linear fall in TCR beta diversity per million T cells was seen with increasing age.

In the case of this clonotype: The antigen is not known.

Each donor supplied roughly 9 milliliters of peripheral blood. PCR was performed a second time for about 6 to 12 cycles using a sample-barcoded 5' primer and a J-beta primer mix. TCRdb independently ran MiXCR on the 5' RACE reads; one entry per CDR3 protein. The profile shows about 800,000 distinct CDR3 sequences, 25% of them singletons. This sample was also put to use in a study of T cells of mothers and their children. That study reports: The people who donated were three healthy Caucasian mothers and their six children.

J is TRBJ2-7 and V is TRBV4-3; D uncertain. The sample comprised blood. The receptor was derived from a boy younger than 18 in good health. The CDR3 DNA reads as TGCGCCAGCAGCCAAGACGTCGAGAGCTACGAGCAGTACTTC. Amino acid sequence: CASSQDVESYEQYF.